This TCR beta chain is from a study of shared clonotypes between healthy human individuals (dated by TCRdb to 2019 to 2021). Regarding the complete study: A few men and a couple of women, aged 18 to 49 years, made up the cohort. The study deeply sequenced blood TCR repertoires of about five healthy adults to estimate repertoire size and the extent of clonotype sharing between individuals. To increase sequencing depth and limit assay-specific biases, TCR repertoire library preparation and sequencing were carried out by different laboratories using diverse techniques. Per donor, leukapheresis produced somewhere between about 0.9 and 10 billion PBMCs. What the authors observed across the whole study: Because the study included a small number of donors, the genetic and exposure-history diversity represented was limited. Sampling was restricted to blood, and TCR repertoires in tissues likely differ from the TCR repertoires found in blood. Based on pairwise subsampling, the degree of clonotype sharing among donors was expected to be affected by sequencing depth.

Donors were healthy HIV-negative adults with no recently reported acute infections or vaccinations. Every donor was a Caucasian adult living in Nashville, Tennessee, USA. For unsorted samples, about 90 million PBMCs were counted, and genomic DNA was extracted using the QIAamp DNA Blood Mini kit. Blood was collected by leukapheresis, and PBMCs were isolated by Ficoll-Histopaque density gradient centrifugation and then cryopreserved in liquid nitrogen vapor phase. The CDR3 holds 17 amino acids from the cysteine to the phenylalanine. Only CDR3 DNA is held: 51 bases, read in frame from base 1. V sheds 5 bases and J sheds 0 bases, leaving 18 bases between their ends. Reading the germline V gene (reference sequence) gives CDR1 SEHNR and CDR2 FQNEAQ. As to this clone: Its antigen is still unknown. No base-level quality is on record; no much larger clone is a single base apart.

Using the deep immunoSEQ assay, TCR CDR3 regions were amplified from genomic DNA by multiplex PCR. Genomic DNA extracted from each cell subset was distributed evenly over all wells of several immunoSEQ 96-well plates, and each plate served as one replicate. Each replicate PCR for unsorted PBMC received about 300 ng genomic DNA, equal to tens of thousands of T cell genomes. Unsorted PBMC genomic DNA was sequenced across ten immunoSEQ deep assay plates. Purified libraries were quantified with a Qubit 3.0 fluorometer, sized on a Bioanalyzer 2100, and re-quantified with the KAPA Library Quantification kit. Every immunoSEQ 96-well plate was sequenced on a separate single-read 150-cycle Illumina NextSeq 550 flow cell. Regarding the original processing steps: The immunoSEQ output contained only junctional sequences without quality scores, so filtering could not match that applied to full-length reads. To assign V/J genes and CDR3, sequences were annotated against IMGT germline references using PyIR, a Python wrapper for IgBLAST v1.9. Any read was removed if the V/J assignment was weak (E-value above 1e-6), the CDR3 was missing, or the read contained stop codons, out-of-frame junctions, or ambiguous translated residues. V3J clonotypes were defined by identical inferred V gene, J gene, and CDR3 amino acid sequence. Percentage overlap between repertoires was calculated by dividing the number of shared unique clonotypes by the size of the smaller repertoire. RTK rarefaction, the Chao1 estimator, and Recon v2.1 estimates of unobserved clonotypes were used to assess repertoire richness. Held by TCRdb, this immuneACCESS table contains in-frame sequences only and omits some clones. Under half of the omission traces to an unresolved V gene where checked; the cause of the rest is unknown. V, J and clone size are taken as reported in that table, and D and trimming were inferred from the DNA itself. The sample table contains fewer than 700,000 clones; only one count was recorded for roughly four fifths of them. Around 12% of the sample is held by the ten biggest clonotypes.

This chain joins TRBV7-9 to TRBJ2-3, with no reliable assignment of the D segment. The TCR was taken from a woman aged 40 to 50 in good health. Some clones in this sample may be carry-over from other donors' samples. The sequenced sample was PBMCs. The CDR3 reads CASSPTRRHPSTDTQYF. The DNA reads as follows: TGTGCCAGCAGCCCAACAAGGAGACACCCTAGCACAGATACGCAGTATTTT.